What follows are 12 T cell receptor beta chains derived from one specimen sequenced in a study of post-analysis software for immune sequencing data. Study-level findings and limits: Higher frequency in patients than in controls was seen for about five TRBV segments, with TRBV5-6, TRBV5-1 and TRBV20-1 among them.

Their recognized antigens are unknown. TCR beta cDNA libraries included unique molecular identifiers. TCRdb reanalysed the PCR reads using MiXCR and keeps one entry per CDR3 protein. The sample consists of roughly 580,000 distinct CDR3 sequences, 44% of them appearing once. Sequenced: blood. These receptors all come from a girl aged 10 to 17 with multiple sclerosis.

This chain uses TRBV29-1 with TRBJ2-4, with TRBD2 as a possible D gene (5 bases). The CDR3 is made up of 11 amino acids. Germline CDR1 SQVTM, CDR2 ANQGSEA. Trimming shortened V by 6 bases and J by 15 bases, and 18 bases separated the two germline ends. CDR3 DNA: TGCAGCGTCGCCCAGAGGGAGACCCGGTACTTC. Translating it yields CSVAQRETRYF.

The genes are TRBV5-1 and TRBJ2-4; TRBD1 agrees at 8 bases. The J call may be faulty, since TRBJ2-7 better matches the DNA end. This CDR3 has 15 residues. Germline V lookup: CDR1 SGHRS, CDR2 YFSETQ. Written as DNA, the CDR3 is TGCGCCAGCAACCCACGACAGGGGACCACCTACGAGCAGTACTTC. This translates into CASNPRQGTTYEQYF.

This chain connects TRBV24-1 to TRBJ2-3, with D possibly matching TRBD1 (6 bases). This CDR3 is built from 11 residues. Trimming left V 12 bases short and J 4 bases short, with 10 bases between. CDR1 and CDR2 (germline): KGHDR, SFDVKD. The DNA for the CDR3 is TGTGCCTTCGGGACATCAGATACGCAGTATTTT. Its protein product is CAFGTSDTQYF.

V usage is TRBV6-5 and J usage is TRBJ2-3, with 13 bases lining up with TRBD2. Germline CDR1 MNHEY, CDR2 SVGAGI. This CDR3 comprises 18 residues. Trimming at V came to 0 bases and at J to 2 bases, leaving 5 bases not matched to a gene. The CDR3 loop reads CASSYSFTSGGATDTQYF. The CDR3, as DNA: TGTGCCAGCAGTTACTCCTTTACTAGCGGGGGGGCCACAGATACGCAGTATTTT.

This clonotype was counted a few times. This rearrangement joins TRBV6-2 or TRBV6-3 to TRBJ2-5; D is undetermined. Germline-derived CDR1 and CDR2 are MNHEY and SVGEGT. Trimming removed 1 base at V and 1 base at J, with 4 bases between. The CDR3 covers 13 residues. Here the CDR3 DNA reads TGTGCCAGCAGTTACTTTTCCCAAGAGACCCAGTACTTC. Protein: CASSYFSQETQYF.

The CDR3 here is CASSFSAGTTNEKLFF. The CDR3, as DNA: TGTGCCAGCAGTTTCTCAGCGGGCACAACTAATGAAAAACTGTTTTTT. The rearrangement links TRBV6-6 to TRBJ1-4; D uncertain. This CDR3 region has 16 residues. V was cut by 4 bases and J by 0 bases, with 12 bases left in between. Germline CDR1 and CDR2: MNHNY and SVGAGI (reference sequence).

This clonotype was seen a few times. The CDR3 sequence is CASSLMGTNNEQFF. CDR3 nucleotides: TGTGCCAGCAGTTTAATGGGGACAAACAATGAGCAGTTCTTC. This sequence joins TRBV12-3 or TRBV12-4 and TRBJ2-1; D is possibly TRBD1 (6 bases). V was shortened by 2 bases and J by 5 bases, with 10 bases between the two germline ends. The CDR3 covers 14 residues.

The chain couples TRBV12-3 or TRBV12-4 to TRBJ2-7; D gene ambiguous. Judging by the DNA end, TRBJ2-5 fits better; the J call may be wrong. The length of the CDR3 is 13 residues. The CDR3 loop is CASTSSGRQTQYF. The DNA for the CDR3 is TGTGCCAGCACCTCATCCGGGCGCCAGACCCAGTACTTC.

This clonotype was detected only a few times. An end of the junction differs from the germline gene, which may be a read error. This rearrangement joins TRBV29-1 to TRBJ1-1, with 7 bases that match TRBD1. Germline CDR1 and CDR2: SQVTM and ANQGSEA. The CDR3 covers 14 residues. For the CDR3, the DNA is TGCAGCGGAAAGGGACAGAGGGGAAACAGTGAAGCTTTCTTT. Protein product: CSGKGQRGNSEAFF.

The sample holds a few counts of this clonotype. The rearrangement uses TRBV5-1 and TRBJ2-1; TRBD2 is a possible D gene (5 bases). Germline assignment: CDR1 SGHRS and CDR2 YFSETQ. Trimming removed 0 bases at V and 7 bases at J, with 14 bases between. CDR3 length equals 15 residues. In nucleotides, the CDR3 is TGCGCCAGCAGCTTGGGCGGGTCTCCAGGAAATGAGCAGTTCTTC. It codes for CASSLGGSPGNEQFF.

The gene calls are TRBV20-1 and TRBJ2-5; 12 bases line up with TRBD2. The CDR3 totals 15 residues. CDR1 is DFQATT and CDR2 is SNEGSKA in the germline V gene (reference sequence). Unmatched junction bases numbered 7, after V lost 3 bases and J lost 5 bases. The CDR3 DNA reads as TGCAGTGCTAGCGACCCGACTAGCGGGGGCGAGACCCAGTACTTC. It translates to CSASDPTSGGETQYF.

This clonotype came up a few times. This CDR3 is CAIGESGFSYEQYF. CDR3 DNA: TGTGCCATCGGGGAATCCGGGTTCTCCTACGAGCAGTACTTC. The chain joins TRBV10-3 to TRBJ2-5; no reliable D call. The DNA end is a closer match to TRBJ2-7, so the J assignment may be wrong. This CDR3 is built from 14 residues. Germline V gene lookup returns CDR1 ENHRY and CDR2 SYGVKD.